A selection of T cell receptor beta chains follows, all from one sample in a study of blood T cell repertoires in COVID-19. Sequencing was performed with immunoSEQ multiplex PCR; in TCRdb, only in-frame clones are kept and a portion is missing. The table has about 380,000 clones, 85% seen once. The sample was peripheral blood. The receptors come from a woman between 18 and 29 years old with acute or convalescent COVID-19. Each CDR3 is given with its conserved first and last residue. A D gene is named only where the DNA matches it firmly. Rows may omit the clone size; those that give it use once, few, many or a size class.

.	TRBD1	14	TRBV10-3	TRBJ2-5	CAIRAGQGLETQYF	TGTGCCATCAGGGCGGGACAGGGGTTGGAGACCCAGTACTTC
.	TRBD1	16	TRBV5-1	TRBJ2-2	CASSLVQGANTGELFF	TGCGCCAGCAGCTTGGTACAGGGGGCGAACACCGGGGAGCTGTTTTTT
.	TRBD2	18	TRBV7-9	TRBJ2-1	CASSQHLLTSGSFNEQFF	TGTGCCAGCAGCCAACATCTACTGACTAGCGGGAGTTTTAATGAGCAGTTCTTC
.	.	12	TRBV6-1	TRBJ2-7	CASSEAQYEQYF	TGTGCCAGCAGTGAAGCACAGTACGAGCAGTACTTC
.	.	14	TRBV12-5	TRBJ2-3	CASGLVLHTDTQYF	TGTGCTAGTGGTTTGGTACTTCACACAGATACGCAGTATTTT
.	TRBD2	15	TRBV2	TRBJ2-1	CASSEYAGVYNEQFF	TGTGCCAGCAGTGAATATGCGGGGGTTTACAATGAGCAGTTCTTC
.	TRBD1	14	TRBV30	TRBJ1-2	CAWRGGGVGDGYTF	TGTGCCTGGAGAGGAGGGGGCGTAGGGGATGGCTACACCTTC
.	TRBD1	16	TRBV5-8	TRBJ2-5	CASSEGTGVIRETQYF	TGTGCCAGCAGCGAAGGGACAGGGGTAATAAGGGAGACCCAGTACTTC
.	.	12	TRBV28	TRBJ1-1	CASTAIDTEAFF	TGTGCCAGCACAGCGATAGACACTGAAGCTTTCTTT
.	TRBD1	14	TRBV7-9	TRBJ2-7	CASSFPGQNYEQYF	TGTGCCAGCAGCTTCCCGGGACAGAATTACGAGCAGTACTTC
.	TRBD1	16	TRBV5-6	TRBJ2-7	CASSSPGQGASYEQYF	TGTGCCAGCAGTTCCCCGGGACAGGGGGCATCCTACGAGCAGTACTTC
.	.	15	TRBV6-5	TRBJ1-3	CASSFDQGSGNTIYF	TGTGCCAGCAGTTTTGACCAGGGGTCTGGAAACACCATATATTTT
once	TRBD1	16	TRBV5-8	TRBJ1-5	CASSLARGLRNQPQHF	TGTGCCAGCAGCTTGGCCAGGGGGCTCCGTAATCAGCCCCAGCATTTT
.	TRBD1	14	TRBV30	TRBJ2-7	CAWSISQGVDEQYF	TGTGCCTGGAGTATTTCACAGGGGGTCGACGAGCAGTACTTC
.	.	15	TRBV27	TRBJ2-1	CASSLSWEYYNEQFF	TGTGCCAGCAGTTTATCCTGGGAGTACTACAATGAGCAGTTCTTC
.	TRBD2	12	TRBV7-8	TRBJ2-1	CASSSGGGAQFF	TGTGCCAGCAGCAGTGGCGGGGGAGCACAGTTCTTC
many	.	13	TRBV12-3/TRBV12-4	TRBJ1-1	CASSLRGNTEAFF	TGTGCCAGCAGTTTACGGGGAAACACTGAAGCTTTCTTT
.	.	16	TRBV18	TRBJ2-5	CASSPPGGIQRETQYF	TGTGCCAGCTCACCACCGGGCGGGATACAGAGAGAGACCCAGTACTTC
once	.	13	TRBV5-8	TRBJ1-5	CASSRGGVQPQHF	TGTGCCAGCAGCCGGGGGGGAGTCCAGCCCCAGCATTTT
.	TRBD2	15	TRBV7-3	TRBJ2-7	CASSPSLAGVGEQYF	TGTGCCAGCAGCCCCTCACTAGCGGGAGTGGGCGAGCAGTACTTC
.	.	16	TRBV6-6	TRBJ2-7	CASSYPGTPANYEQYF	TGTGCCAGCAGTTACCCAGGGACTCCAGCTAACTACGAGCAGTACTTC
.	TRBD2	15	TRBV5-5	TRBJ2-1	CASSFGGKREVEQFF	TGTGCCAGCAGCTTTGGGGGGAAGCGGGAGGTTGAGCAGTTCTTC
.	TRBD1	19	TRBV19	TRBJ1-1	CASSTTWKTGTGMNTEAFF	TGTGCCAGTAGCACGACCTGGAAGACCGGGACAGGCATGAACACTGAAGCTTTCTTT
.	.	15	TRBV7-3	TRBJ2-5	CASSSPGTVWETQYF	TGTGCCAGCAGCTCGCCCGGTACTGTATGGGAGACCCAGTACTTC
few	TRBD2	16	TRBV27	TRBJ2-1	CASSFTSGTQVNEQFF	TGTGCCAGCAGTTTTACTAGCGGGACGCAGGTGAATGAGCAGTTCTTC
.	.	14	TRBV3-1/TRBV3-2	TRBJ1-5	CASSQRYSNQPQHF	TGTGCCAGCAGCCAACGGTATAGCAATCAGCCCCAGCATTTT
.	TRBD2	17	TRBV28	TRBJ2-3	CASRSILAGVSTDTQYF	TGTGCCAGCAGGTCGATACTAGCGGGGGTTAGCACAGATACGCAGTATTTT
.	.	17	TRBV7-6	TRBJ1-4	CASSFEPGGGGHEKLFF	TGTGCCAGCAGCTTTGAGCCCGGAGGGGGGGGCCATGAAAAACTGTTTTTT
few	.	12	TRBV19	TRBJ1-5	CATTSGLQPQHF	TGTGCCACCACCTCAGGGCTTCAGCCCCAGCATTTT
.	.	16	TRBV2	TRBJ1-6	CASSEGGGAYNSPLHF	TGTGCCAGCAGTGAAGGTGGAGGAGCATATAATTCACCCCTCCACTTT
.	.	13	TRBV5-5	TRBJ1-4	CASSLGTFEKLFF	TGTGCCAGCAGCTTGGGGACATTCGAAAAACTGTTTTTT
.	.	18	TRBV7-9	TRBJ2-4	CASSLAISGAIAKNIQYF	TGTGCCAGCAGCTTAGCGATCTCCGGAGCAATAGCCAAAAACATTCAGTACTTC
few	.	10	TRBV28	TRBJ1-2	CASSGSGYTF	TGTGCCAGCAGTGGGAGTGGCTACACCTTC
.	TRBD1	15	TRBV18	TRBJ1-1	CASSPKQGMNTEAFF	TGTGCCAGCTCTCCTAAACAGGGGATGAACACTGAAGCTTTCTTT
.	.	11	TRBV29-1	TRBJ2-7	CSVDPGDEQYF	TGCAGCGTTGACCCAGGGGACGAGCAGTACTTC